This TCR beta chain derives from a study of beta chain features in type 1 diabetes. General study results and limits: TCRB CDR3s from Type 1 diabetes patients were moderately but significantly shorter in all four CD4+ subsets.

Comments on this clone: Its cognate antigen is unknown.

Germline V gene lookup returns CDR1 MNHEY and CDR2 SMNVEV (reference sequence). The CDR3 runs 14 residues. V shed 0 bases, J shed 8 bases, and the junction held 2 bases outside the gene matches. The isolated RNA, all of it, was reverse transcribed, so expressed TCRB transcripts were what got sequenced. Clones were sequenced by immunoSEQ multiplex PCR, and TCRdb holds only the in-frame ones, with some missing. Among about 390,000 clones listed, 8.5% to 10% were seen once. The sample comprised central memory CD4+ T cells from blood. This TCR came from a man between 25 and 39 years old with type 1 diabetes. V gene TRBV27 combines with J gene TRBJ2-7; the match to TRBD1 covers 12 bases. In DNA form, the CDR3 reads TGTGCCAGCAGTTTATCGGGACAGGGGGCGAAGCAGTACTTC. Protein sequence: CASSLSGQGAKQYF.